A selection of T cell receptor beta chains follows, all from one sample in a study of radiation and T cells in renal cell carcinoma. Some clones are missing from TCRdb's copy, which holds only in-frame ones; the method was immunoSEQ multiplex PCR. The table has more than 14,000 clones, 62% seen once. Specimen: tumor tissue, collected from a patient whose treatment was nephrectomy without radiotherapy. The receptors derive from a man in his 60s with renal cell carcinoma. CDR3s include the opening cysteine and the closing phenylalanine or tryptophan. The D gene is left open where the match is weak. A clone size is listed for some rows: how often the clone was seen (once, few, many), or a class if it is expanded.

cdr3_length	j_call	d_call	clone_size	v_call	cdr3_aa	cdr3_nt
17	TRBJ1-1	NA	NA	TRBV2	CASKTPRVGKQNTEAFF	TGTGCCAGTAAAACTCCCAGGGTCGGAAAACAGAACACTGAAGCTTTCTTT
14	TRBJ2-7	NA	NA	TRBV5-6	CASSSKEAYYEQYF	TGTGCCAGCAGCTCAAAGGAAGCCTACTACGAGCAGTACTTC
12	TRBJ1-2	NA	NA	TRBV6-6	CACGGPNYGYTF	TGTGCCTGCGGCGGCCCTAACTATGGCTACACCTTC
13	TRBJ1-1	NA	NA	TRBV6-5	CASSTRTDTEAFF	TGTGCCAGCAGTACCCGGACAGACACTGAAGCTTTCTTT
16	TRBJ1-4	NA	NA	TRBV4-2	CASSQEGATVNEKLFF	TGTGCCAGCAGCCAAGAAGGCGCGACAGTTAATGAAAAACTGTTTTTT
13	TRBJ1-5	NA	NA	TRBV10-3	CAISEDRDQPQHF	TGTGCCATCAGTGAGGACCGGGATCAGCCCCAGCATTTT
11	TRBJ2-1	NA	NA	TRBV27	CASFMAGVGFF	TGTGCCAGCTTCATGGCCGGTGTAGGGTTCTTC
15	TRBJ2-2	NA	NA	TRBV7-2	CASSWDDSNTGELFF	TGTGCCAGCAGCTGGGACGATTCGAACACCGGGGAGCTGTTTTTT
12	TRBJ1-4	NA	few	TRBV6-1	CASHGGLQKLFF	TGTGCCTCCCACGGTGGGCTTCAAAAACTGTTTTTT
18	TRBJ2-1	TRBD1	NA	TRBV11-2	CASSLAGGQASSYNEQFF	TGTGCCAGCAGCTTAGCAGGGGGCCAGGCTAGCTCCTACAATGAGCAGTTCTTC
15	TRBJ1-4	NA	NA	TRBV10-3	CAISQQFATNEKLFF	TGTGCCATCAGTCAGCAGTTTGCAACTAATGAAAAACTGTTTTTT
17	TRBJ2-7	TRBD2	NA	TRBV5-4	CASTVARRGGVSYEQYF	TGTGCCAGCACCGTCGCGAGGCGGGGGGGAGTCTCCTACGAGCAGTACTTC
12	TRBJ1-5	NA	NA	TRBV28	CASRPISQPQHF	TGTGCCAGCAGACCAATAAGCCAGCCCCAGCATTTT
17	TRBJ2-3	TRBD1	NA	TRBV14	CASSQDVTGELSDTQYF	TGTGCCAGCAGCCAAGATGTGACAGGGGAGCTTTCAGATACGCAGTATTTT
15	TRBJ1-2	NA	NA	TRBV2	CASSEDRGSNYGYTF	TGTGCCAGCAGTGAGGATAGGGGGTCGAACTATGGCTACACCTTC
14	TRBJ2-5	TRBD1	NA	TRBV5-1	CASSFGQVEETQYF	TGCGCCAGCAGCTTCGGACAGGTAGAAGAGACCCAGTACTTC
15	TRBJ2-1	NA	NA	TRBV5-1	CASSWLSSTGNEQFF	TGCGCCAGCAGCTGGTTGTCATCAACGGGGAATGAGCAGTTCTTC
16	TRBJ2-3	TRBD2	NA	TRBV7-2	CASSLGLAGVSDTQYF	TGTGCCAGCAGCCTCGGACTAGCGGGAGTATCAGATACGCAGTATTTT
16	TRBJ2-2	NA	NA	TRBV7-8	CASSLREGSNTGELFF	TGTGCCAGCAGCTTAAGGGAAGGTTCGAACACCGGGGAGCTGTTTTTT
21	TRBJ2-1	NA	NA	TRBV19	CASSPSRPGQRVRSSYNEQFF	TGTGCCAGTAGCCCTTCCAGGCCCGGACAAAGGGTAAGGAGCTCCTACAATGAGCAGTTCTTC
14	TRBJ2-5	TRBD2	NA	TRBV11-2	CASSPGLAGETQYF	TGTGCCAGCAGCCCCGGACTAGCGGGGGAGACCCAGTACTTC
13	TRBJ2-1	NA	medium-sized	TRBV7-9	CASSYVGYNEQFF	TGTGCCAGCAGTTACGTGGGGTACAATGAGCAGTTCTTC
13	TRBJ1-1	NA	NA	TRBV9	CASSPRIGGEAFF	TGTGCCAGCAGCCCTCGGATCGGTGGTGAAGCTTTCTTT
14	TRBJ1-1	TRBD1	few	TRBV4-3	CASSFRDRNTEAFF	TGCGCCAGCAGCTTCAGGGACAGGAACACTGAAGCTTTCTTT
13	TRBJ2-7	NA	NA	TRBV9	CASRVRGLDEQYF	TGTGCCAGCAGAGTGCGGGGGCTGGACGAGCAGTACTTC
15	TRBJ1-2	NA	few	TRBV7-2	CASSPMRGSAYGYTF	TGTGCCAGCAGCCCTATGAGGGGGAGCGCATATGGCTACACCTTC
16	TRBJ2-5	NA	once	TRBV11-2	CASSLDRPRGKETQYF	TGTGCCAGCAGCTTAGATCGTCCCAGGGGAAAAGAGACCCAGTACTTC
13	TRBJ2-7	TRBD2	NA	TRBV2	CASSRTSRYEQYF	TGTGCCAGCAGTCGGACTAGTCGGTACGAGCAGTACTTC
15	TRBJ1-2	TRBD1	NA	TRBV28	CASSLRFRGAYGYTF	TGTGCCAGCAGTTTAAGGTTCAGGGGGGCGTATGGCTACACCTTC
11	TRBJ2-7	NA	NA	TRBV20-1	CSARVGDSTYF	TGCAGTGCTAGAGTGGGAGACTCTACGTACTTC
17	TRBJ2-7	TRBD2	few	TRBV9	CASSAGTSGVLRGEQYF	TGTGCCAGCAGCGCCGGGACTAGCGGGGTCTTACGGGGCGAGCAGTACTTC
13	TRBJ1-2	NA	NA	TRBV10-3	CAISEPPAVGYTF	TGTGCCATCAGTGAGCCTCCCGCGGTTGGCTACACCTTC
16	TRBJ1-5	TRBD1	medium-sized	TRBV28	CASRRYRGQGHQPQHF	TGTGCCAGCAGGCGCTATCGGGGACAGGGGCATCAGCCCCAGCATTTT
13	TRBJ1-1	NA	few	TRBV19	CASSRPGNTEAFF	TGTGCCAGTAGTCGGCCGGGGAACACTGAAGCTTTCTTT
15	TRBJ2-2	NA	NA	TRBV4-2	CASSQENLNTGELFF	TGTGCCAGCAGCCAAGAGAACCTCAACACCGGGGAGCTGTTTTTT
13	TRBJ1-5	NA	NA	TRBV6-5	CASSLGVNQPQHF	TGTGCCAGCAGTTTAGGTGTCAATCAGCCCCAGCATTTT
11	TRBJ1-2	NA	NA	TRBV20-1	CSAGGVYGYTF	TGCAGTGCTGGGGGAGTCTATGGCTACACCTTC
15	TRBJ1-5	NA	few	TRBV2	CASSKGLTYNQPQHF	TGTGCCAGCAGTAAGGGACTGACCTACAATCAGCCCCAGCATTTT
14	TRBJ2-3	TRBD2	NA	TRBV5-4	CASSLTSVTDTQYF	TGTGCCAGCAGCTTGACTAGCGTCACAGATACGCAGTATTTT
17	TRBJ1-1	NA	NA	TRBV29-1	CSVVRGGLELGNTEAFF	TGCAGCGTCGTCAGGGGCGGACTAGAATTAGGGAACACTGAAGCTTTCTTT
13	TRBJ1-4	NA	once	TRBV19	CASSKDRSGKLFF	TGTGCCAGTAGTAAAGACAGATCGGGAAAACTGTTTTTT